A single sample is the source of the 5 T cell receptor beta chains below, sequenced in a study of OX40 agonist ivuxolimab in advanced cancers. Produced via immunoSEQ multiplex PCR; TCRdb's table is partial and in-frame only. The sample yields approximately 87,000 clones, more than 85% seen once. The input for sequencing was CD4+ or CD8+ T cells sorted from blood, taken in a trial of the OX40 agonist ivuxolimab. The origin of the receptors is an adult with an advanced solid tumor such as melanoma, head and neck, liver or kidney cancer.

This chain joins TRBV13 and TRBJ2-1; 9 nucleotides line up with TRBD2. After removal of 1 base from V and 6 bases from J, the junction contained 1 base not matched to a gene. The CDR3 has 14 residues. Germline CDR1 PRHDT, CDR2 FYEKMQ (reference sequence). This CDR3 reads CASSLVTSGNEQFF. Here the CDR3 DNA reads TGTGCCAGCAGCTTAGTGACTAGCGGCAATGAGCAGTTCTTC.

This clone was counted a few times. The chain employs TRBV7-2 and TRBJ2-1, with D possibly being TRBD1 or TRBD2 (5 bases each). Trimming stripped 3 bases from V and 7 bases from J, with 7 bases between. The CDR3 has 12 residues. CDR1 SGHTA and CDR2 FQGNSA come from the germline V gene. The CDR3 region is CASSLGRNEQFF. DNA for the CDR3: TGTGCCAGCAGCTTGGGACGGAATGAGCAGTTCTTC.

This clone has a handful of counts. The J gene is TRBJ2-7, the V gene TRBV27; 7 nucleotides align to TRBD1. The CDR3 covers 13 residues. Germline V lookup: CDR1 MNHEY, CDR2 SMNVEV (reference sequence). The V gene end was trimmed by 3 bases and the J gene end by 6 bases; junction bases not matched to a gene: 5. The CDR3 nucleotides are TGTGCCAGCAGTTTCCAGGGGGTAGGCGAGCAGTACTTC. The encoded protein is CASSFQGVGEQYF.

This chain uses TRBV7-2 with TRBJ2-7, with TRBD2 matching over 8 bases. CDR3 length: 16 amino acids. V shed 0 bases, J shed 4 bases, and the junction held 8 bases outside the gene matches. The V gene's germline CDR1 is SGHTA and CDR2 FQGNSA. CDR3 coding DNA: TGTGCCAGCAGCTTAGCGAGGCGGGGGGCAGGTTACGAGCAGTACTTC. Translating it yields CASSLARRGAGYEQYF.

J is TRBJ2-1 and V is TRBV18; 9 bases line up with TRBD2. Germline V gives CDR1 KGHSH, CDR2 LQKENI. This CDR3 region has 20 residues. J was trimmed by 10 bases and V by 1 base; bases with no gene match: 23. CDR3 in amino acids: CASSPLYKPSGNIRIGEQFF. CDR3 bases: TGTGCCAGCTCACCACTCTATAAGCCTAGCGGGAATATTCGCATCGGCGAGCAGTTCTTC.